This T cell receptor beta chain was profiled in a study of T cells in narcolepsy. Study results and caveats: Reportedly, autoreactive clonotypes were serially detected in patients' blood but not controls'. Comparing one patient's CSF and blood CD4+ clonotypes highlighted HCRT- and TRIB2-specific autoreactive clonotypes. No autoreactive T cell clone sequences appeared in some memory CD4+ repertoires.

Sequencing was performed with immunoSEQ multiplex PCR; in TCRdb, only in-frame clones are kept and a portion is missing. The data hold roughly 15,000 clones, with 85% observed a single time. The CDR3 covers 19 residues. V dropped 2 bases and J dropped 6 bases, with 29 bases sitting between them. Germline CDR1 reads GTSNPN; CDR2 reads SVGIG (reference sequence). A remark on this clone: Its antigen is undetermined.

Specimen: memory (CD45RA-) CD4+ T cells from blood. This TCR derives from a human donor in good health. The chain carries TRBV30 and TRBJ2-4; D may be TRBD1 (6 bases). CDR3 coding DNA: TGTGCCTGGAGTCCCAATGTAGGGGGAGCGATGGGGGCGGTAAACATTCAGTACTTC. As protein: CAWSPNVGGAMGAVNIQYF.